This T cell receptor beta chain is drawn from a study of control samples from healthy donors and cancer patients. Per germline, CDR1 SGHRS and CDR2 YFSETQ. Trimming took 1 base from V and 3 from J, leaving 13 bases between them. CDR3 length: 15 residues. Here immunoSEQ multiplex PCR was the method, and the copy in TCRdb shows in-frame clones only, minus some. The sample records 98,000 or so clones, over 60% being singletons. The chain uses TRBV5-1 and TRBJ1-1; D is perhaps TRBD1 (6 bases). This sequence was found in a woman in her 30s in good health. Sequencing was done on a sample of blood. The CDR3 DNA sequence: TGCGCCAGCAGCTTGCGTCCCGAGGGGGACACTGAAGCTTTCTTT. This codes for CASSLRPEGDTEAFF.